Listed here are 10 T cell receptor beta chains from one sample, sequenced in a study of control samples from healthy donors and cancer patients. Generated by immunoSEQ multiplex PCR, the TCRdb table keeps only in-frame clones and is missing some. This sample has about 51,000 clones, with approximately 91% found just once. Sequencing was carried out using PBMCs. These receptors came from a man in his fifties or sixties with head and neck cancer.

The rearrangement links TRBV7-8 to TRBJ2-3; no reliable D call. With 1 base removed from V and 2 bases from J, the gap between germline ends came to 7 bases. Germline CDR1 SGHVS, CDR2 FQNEAQ. The CDR3 loop spans 14 amino acids. CDR3: CASSLDSPTDTQYF. DNA for the CDR3: TGTGCCAGCAGCTTAGACAGCCCCACAGATACGCAGTATTTT.

V gene TRBV27 combines with J gene TRBJ2-7; 8 bases fit TRBD1. The V segment lost 3 bases and the J segment 5 bases; nucleotides outside the gene matches: 12. The CDR3 is 16 amino acids. In germline, CDR1 is MNHEY, CDR2 SMNVEV (reference sequence). The CDR3 loop is CASSLGDRQGWNEQYF. Here the CDR3 DNA reads TGTGCCAGCAGTTTGGGGGACAGACAGGGGTGGAACGAGCAGTACTTC.

The CDR3 here is CASSLWGAGNTGELFF. DNA of the CDR3: TGCGCCAGCAGCTTGTGGGGGGCAGGGAACACCGGGGAGCTGTTTTTT. This chain connects TRBV5-1 to TRBJ2-2; D might be TRBD1 or TRBD2, each matching 6 bases. This CDR3 is 16 amino acids long. V lost 1 base to trimming and J lost 1 base, with 11 bases between them. CDR1 and CDR2 (germline): SGHRS, YFSETQ.

The chain has TRBV27 and TRBJ1-1; 7 positions agree with TRBD1. Germline V gives CDR1 MNHEY, CDR2 SMNVEV (reference sequence). Losses at the gene ends were 8 bases for V and 4 bases for J; bases not matched to a gene: 7. The CDR3 totals 13 residues. The CDR3 reads CASGYRGITEAFF. CDR3 DNA sequence: TGTGCCAGCGGATACAGGGGTATCACTGAAGCTTTCTTT.

This chain uses TRBV5-1 with TRBJ2-3; 7 bases are shared with TRBD1. This CDR3 is 14 amino acids long. The germline gives CDR1 SGHRS, CDR2 YFSETQ. V gave up 2 bases and J gave up 1 base; unmatched junction bases: 1. The CDR3 coding sequence is TGCGCCAGCAGCTTCGGGACAGGCACAGATACGCAGTATTTT. Its protein product is CASSFGTGTDTQYF.

This chain uses TRBV5-5 with TRBJ2-7; possibly TRBD2 for D (7 bases). The length of the CDR3 is 17 residues. The V gene lost 1 base and the J gene lost 1 base, with 18 bases spanning the gap. Germline V gene sequence: CDR1 SGHKS, CDR2 YYEKEE (reference sequence). The CDR3 bases are TGTGCCAGCAGCTTGACCTGGCGGGGGCCATCTTCCTACGAGCAGTACTTC. Residues: CASSLTWRGPSSYEQYF.

This clone showed up just once. V gene TRBV7-9 combines with J gene TRBJ2-1, with D uncertain. V gave up 3 bases and J gave up 4 bases, with 10 bases separating them. The CDR3 consists of 14 residues. CDR1 SEHNR and CDR2 FQNEAQ come from the germline V gene (reference sequence). In DNA, the CDR3 is TGTGCCAGCAGCTTGTCGGGCGTTTACAATGAGCAGTTCTTC. This codes for CASSLSGVYNEQFF.

The chain employs TRBV4-3 and TRBJ1-3; D ambiguous. Germline assignment: CDR1 LGHNA and CDR2 YSLEER. This CDR3 has 15 amino acids. The V gene lost 2 bases and the J gene lost 0 bases, with 8 bases spanning the gap. CDR3 sequence (DNA): TGCGCCAGCAGCCAATCCATTCTCTCTGGAAACACCATATATTTT. Its translation is CASSQSILSGNTIYF.

The chain has TRBV18 and TRBJ2-7; tentatively, D is TRBD2 (6 bases). CDR3 length: 12 residues. The V end was cut by 1 base, the J end by 6 bases, with 7 bases between. Germline V CDR1 and CDR2: KGHSH, LQKENI. The CDR3 DNA reads TGTGCCAGCTCACCACTTAGCGGCGAGCAGTACTTC. The encoded protein is CASSPLSGEQYF.

This chain uses TRBV30 with TRBJ1-6, with D unclear. The V end lost 7 bases, the J end lost 10 bases, and 17 bases lay between the germline ends. The germline V gene has CDR1 GTSNPN and CDR2 SVGIG (reference sequence). This CDR3 is built from 13 residues. Here the CDR3 reads CAFRALRRSPLHF. CDR3 bases: TGTGCCTTCCGGGCCCTAAGAAGATCACCCCTCCACTTT.